Presented here are 12 T cell receptor delta chains from one specimen sequenced in a study of gamma-delta chains in newborns, infants, children. TCRdb reanalysed the reads with CATT. This sample has about 5,500 delta-chain clones; about 1.9% occur once, and the top ten carry about an eighth. Material: blood. These receptors originate from a child who was a newborn, infant or young child, either healthy, febrile or measles-vaccinated (not recorded which).

This clone rates as medium-sized. With a much larger clone just one base away, this may be a read error. Different DNA sequences within this sample yield the same CDR3. This rearrangement joins TRDV2 to TRDJ3; weak D call: TRDD3 (6 bases). Trimming pared 0 bases from V and 0 bases from J, leaving 8 bases between. The CDR3 runs 17 residues. Germline assignment: CDR1 GEAIGNYY and CDR2 EKD. The CDR3 region has the DNA TGTGCCTGTGACACCGGGGGGAGCTCCTGGGACACCCGACAGATGTTTTTC. Amino acid sequence: CACDTGGSSWDTRQMFF.

In this sample, this clone is medium-sized (0.01 to 0.1%). This sample also contains other DNA sequences that code for the same CDR3. This CDR3 reads CACDTVLGGSSWDTRQMFF. Here the CDR3 DNA reads TGTGCCTGTGACACCGTACTGGGGGGCTCCTCCTGGGACACCCGACAGATGTTTTTC. V is TRDV2 and J is TRDJ3; 8 bases agree with TRDD3. This CDR3 contains 19 residues. Germline V gene sequence: CDR1 GEAIGNYY, CDR2 EKD. V lost 0 bases and J lost 0; bases outside the gene matches: 6.

Remarks on this clone: Given a far larger clone just one base away, this is likely a sequencing read error. The sample carries other DNA sequences with the same CDR3. V usage is TRDV2 and J usage is TRDJ2; TRDD3 matches 12 bases. Germline-derived CDR1 and CDR2 are GEAIGNYY and EKD. This CDR3 is built from 16 residues. As DNA, the CDR3 is TGTGCCTGTGACAAACTGGGGGATACTTTGACAGCACAGCTCTTCTTT. It encodes CACDKLGDTLTAQLFF.

By proportion, this clone is large (0.1 to 1%). The sample contains more than one DNA sequence encoding this CDR3. The chain joins TRDV2 to TRDJ1; 13 positions match TRDD3. CDR3 length: 16 amino acids. V was pared by 3 bases and J by 0 bases, with 3 bases of the junction left unmatched. Germline values: CDR1 GEAIGNYY, CDR2 EKD. In DNA form, the CDR3 reads TGTGCCTGTGACGTACTGGGGGATACGTACACCGATAAACTCATCTTT. Protein: CACDVLGDTYTDKLIF.

About this clone itself: TCRdb's protein for this DNA is that of a much larger clone and differs from the translation at residues 3 and 6, likely a read error; the protein shown is the DNA translation. The rearrangement links TRDV2 to TRDJ3; the match to TRDD3 covers 9 bases. CDR1 and CDR2 from the germline V gene are GEAIGNYY and EKD. This CDR3 contains 18 residues. CDR3 in DNA: TGTGCCTATGACAATATTGGGGGATACTCCTGGGACACCCGACAGATGTTTTTC. Protein sequence: CAYDNIGGYSWDTRQMFF.

In the case of this clone: The TCRdb record carries a much larger clone's protein, which differs from this DNA's translation at residue 8; a read error is the likely cause, and the protein listed here is the DNA translation. The sample has other DNA sequences that encode this CDR3 too. This chain joins TRDV2 and TRDJ3; TRDD3 might be the D (6 bases). The CDR3 totals 18 residues. CDR1 GEAIGNYY and CDR2 EKD come from the germline V gene. Deletions cut 0 bases from V and 0 bases from J, with 11 bases between. CDR3 sequence (DNA): TGTGCCTGTGACACCGGGGGAACAAGCTCCTGGGACACCCGACAGATGTTTTTC. This sequence encodes CACDTGGTSSWDTRQMFF.

As to this clone: A far more abundant clone sits one base away, making this likely a read error. Other DNA sequences in the sample encode the same CDR3. The chain recombines TRDV2 with TRDJ2; 9 bases map to TRDD3. CDR3 length equals 13 residues. Germline V gene data show CDR1 as GEAIGNYY and CDR2 as EKD. This CDR3 is CACDTWGIAQLFF. CDR3 bases: TGTGCCTGCGACACCTGGGGGATAGCACAACTCTTCTTT.

This clone was detected only a few times. A far bigger clonotype differs at one base, so this is likely a read error. This sequence joins TRDV2 and TRDJ3; 11 positions agree with TRDD3. Looked up from germline, CDR1 is GEAIGNYY and CDR2 is EKD. The CDR3 is 19 amino acids. The CDR3 DNA follows: TGTGCCTGTGACACCGTACTGGGGGATAGCTCCCGGGACACCCGACAGATGTTTTTC. Its protein product is CACDTVLGDSSRDTRQMFF.

In its sample, this clone is medium-sized. This may be a read error: a much more frequent sequence differs by one nucleotide. The rearrangement uses TRDV2 and TRDJ2; 13 bases are a match to TRDD3. Germline V gene lookup returns CDR1 GEAIGNYY and CDR2 EKD. CDR3 length equals 15 residues. The CDR3 loop is CACDILGDTTAHLFF. The CDR3 nucleotides read TGTGCCTGTGACATACTGGGGGATACGACAGCACACCTCTTCTTT.

A few counts support this clone. The TCRdb record carries a much larger clone's protein, which differs from this DNA's translation at residue 12; a read error is the likely cause, and the protein listed here is the DNA translation. This chain uses TRDV2 with TRDJ4, with TRDD3 matching 11 bases. Germline CDR1 and CDR2: GEAIGNYY and EKD. CDR3 length equals 14 residues. The chain's CDR3 is CACDTMGDTGPRIF. Here the CDR3 DNA reads TGTGCCTGTGACACAATGGGGGATACGGGACCCCGGATCTTT.

As for this clone: This DNA translates differently at residue 8 from the TCRdb protein, which is that of a much larger clone; a read error is likely, and the protein shown is the DNA's own translation. The chain links TRDV2 to TRDJ3; D possibly corresponds to TRDD3 (6 bases). Germline CDR1 GEAIGNYY, CDR2 EKD. The V gene lost 2 bases and the J gene lost 1 base, with 11 bases spanning the gap. The CDR3 has 17 amino acids. CDR3 region: CACDNTGRSWDTRQMFF. CDR3 coding DNA: TGTGCCTGTGACAATACTGGGAGATCCTGGGACACCCGACAGATGTTTTTC.

This clone was seen only a few times. TCRdb's protein, taken from a much larger clone, differs from this DNA's translation at residue 12, likely owing to a read error; the protein displayed comes from the DNA. The chain is built from TRDV2 and TRDJ3, with 9 bases matching TRDD3. The CDR3 length is 19 residues. CDR1 GEAIGNYY and CDR2 EKD come from the germline V gene. For the CDR3, the DNA is TGTGCCTGTGACACCTGGGGATACGTTAGCTCCCGGGACACCCGACAGATGTTTTTC. Its translation is CACDTWGYVSSRDTRQMFF.